The 22 T cell receptor beta chains below were found in one sample sequenced in a study of shared clonotypes between healthy human individuals (dated by TCRdb to 2018 to 2020). The protocol used for the library was the immunoSEQ multiplex PCR assay. Drawn from immuneACCESS, this table holds only the in-frame rearrangements with V and J called that TCRdb kept. Clones are partly lost; checked studies trace under half to an unresolved V gene and leave the rest unexplained. A total of 2,500,000 or so clones appear in this sample, 80% to 95% of them only once. The ten largest make up 0.37% of the sample. Sequences were obtained from naive CD4+ T cells from PBMCs. The sample's cell subset or site, from its label and the paper: CD45RA+ positively selected. Every receptor here comes from a young man in good health. Some clones in this sample may be carry-over from other donors' samples.

The J gene is TRBJ1-1, the V gene TRBV10-3; D is unresolved. Germline CDR1 reads ENHRY; CDR2 reads SYGVKD. The CDR3 is made up of 12 amino acids. The V and J ends lost 3 bases and 7 bases respectively, with 9 bases between them. The CDR3: CAISENMGEAFF. CDR3 in DNA: TGTGCCATCAGTGAAAATATGGGTGAAGCTTTCTTT.

The chain employs TRBV2 and TRBJ1-2; no clear D gene. This CDR3 has 14 amino acids. Trimming cost V 6 bases and J 4 bases, with 15 bases left between them. Per the germline V gene, CDR1 is SNHLY and CDR2 is FYNNEI. Here the CDR3 reads CASRAEGVGYGYTF. The CDR3 DNA reads TGTGCCAGCAGGGCGGAGGGAGTGGGCTATGGCTACACCTTC.

In DNA, the CDR3 is TGTGCCAGTAGTATTAACAGCGGGGGCTACGAGCAGTACTTC. It specifies CASSINSGGYEQYF. This chain links TRBV19 with TRBJ2-7, with 8 bases that match TRBD2. This CDR3 has 14 amino acids. Germline V gene lookup returns CDR1 LNHDA and CDR2 SQIVND (reference sequence). Trimming removed 3 bases from V and 3 bases from J; junction bases left unmatched: 4.

The gene calls are TRBV29-1 and TRBJ1-4; D uncertain. Germline V gene sequence: CDR1 SQVTM, CDR2 ANQGSEA. The length of the CDR3 is 12 residues. The V end lost 7 bases, the J end lost 5 bases, and 11 bases lay between the germline ends. The CDR3 DNA reads as TGCAGCGCATCGGTGTTGAATGAAAAACTGTTTTTT. Its translation is CSASVLNEKLFF.

The V gene is TRBV6-1, the J gene TRBJ2-7; 9 bases align to TRBD2. The CDR3 spans 12 residues. CDR1 and CDR2 from the germline V gene are MNHNS and SASEGT. Unmatched junction bases numbered 6, after V lost 11 bases and J lost 4 bases. CDR3 amino acids: CASGTSRYEQYF. CDR3 DNA: TGTGCCTCCGGGACTAGCCGGTACGAGCAGTACTTC.

This sequence joins TRBV14 and TRBJ2-1; 14 bases match TRBD2. CDR1 is SGHDN and CDR2 is FVKESK in the germline V gene. V dropped 4 bases and J dropped 8; count of bases not matched to a gene: 7. This CDR3 comprises 16 residues. CDR3 residues: CASSRGLAGVRDEQFF. The CDR3, as DNA: TGTGCCAGCAGCCGGGGACTAGCGGGAGTTCGCGATGAGCAGTTCTTC.

The chain combines TRBV2 with TRBJ1-3; D not certain. Deletions cut 3 bases from V and 0 bases from J, with 6 bases between. The CDR3 loop spans 14 amino acids. Germline V gene sequence: CDR1 SNHLY, CDR2 FYNNEI. CDR3 bases: TGTGCCAGCAGTGACCGTAGCTCTGGAAACACCATATATTTT. Translation gives CASSDRSSGNTIYF.

The V gene is TRBV7-3, the J gene TRBJ2-2, with D uncertain. CDR1 and CDR2 (germline): SGHTA, FQGTGA. There are 17 residues in the CDR3. Deletions cut 0 bases from V and 1 base from J, with 12 bases between. CDR3 bases: TGTGCCAGCAGCTTAACGGTTGGTCAGGTGAACACCGGGGAGCTGTTTTTT. The encoded protein is CASSLTVGQVNTGELFF.

The V and J genes are TRBV7-8 and TRBJ2-2; tentatively, D is TRBD1 or TRBD2 (5 bases each). Germline values: CDR1 SGHVS, CDR2 FQNEAQ. The length of the CDR3 is 16 residues. The V end was cut by 5 bases, the J end by 6 bases, with 19 bases between. CDR3 sequence reads: CASSPPRDRGPGELFF. CDR3 bases: TGTGCCAGCAGCCCCCCCCGGGACCGAGGCCCCGGGGAGCTGTTTTTT. The full variable domain, completed using reference TRBV7-8 and TRBJ2-2, is GAGVSQSPRYKVAKRGQDVALRCDPISGHVSLFWYQQALGQGPEFLTYFQNEAQLDKSGLPSDRFFAERPEGSVSTLKIQRTQQEDSAVYLCASSPPRDRGPGELFFGEGSRLTVL.

This clone was detected only once. The chain couples TRBV5-6 to TRBJ2-3; D gene uncertain. V lost 4 bases and J 0 bases, leaving 6 bases between the germline ends. CDR1 and CDR2 from the germline V gene are SGHDT and YYEEEE. The CDR3 extends over 13 amino acids. CDR3 protein: CASSPLSTDTQYF. Written as DNA, the CDR3 is TGTGCCAGCAGCCCGTTGAGCACAGATACGCAGTATTTT.

This clone was counted once. The chain employs TRBV27 and TRBJ2-7; 8 nucleotides line up with TRBD2. Germline assignment: CDR1 MNHEY and CDR2 SMNVEV (reference sequence). The V segment lost 7 bases and the J segment 2 bases; nucleotides outside the gene matches: 19. This CDR3 has 18 residues. In DNA, the CDR3 is TGTGCCAGCAAGTATAAGCGACTAGCGATAAACATCCCCTACGAGCAGTACTTC. Translation: CASKYKRLAINIPYEQYF.

The chain links TRBV5-4 to TRBJ1-2; maybe TRBD1 (5 bases). Germline assignment: CDR1 SGHNT and CDR2 YYREEE (reference sequence). The CDR3 has 14 residues. V dropped 0 bases and J dropped 8 bases, with 14 bases sitting between them. This chain's CDR3 is CASSLVQGHEGYTF. CDR3 DNA: TGTGCCAGCAGCTTGGTGCAGGGCCATGAGGGCTACACCTTC. Using reference TRBV5-4 and TRBJ1-2 for the parts outside the CDR3, the full variable domain is ETGVTQSPTHLIKTRGQQVTLRCSSQSGHNTVSWYQQALGQGPQFIFQYYREEENGRGNFPPRFSGLQFPNYSSELNVNALELDDSALYLCASSLVQGHEGYTFGSGTRLTVV.

V gene TRBV6-4 combines with J gene TRBJ1-1, with a weak D call TRBD1 (6 bases). Trimming took 0 bases from V and 5 from J, leaving 13 bases between them. The germline V gene has CDR1 MRHNA and CDR2 SNTAGT. This CDR3 is built from 15 residues. The CDR3 here is CASSDSAGATTEAFF. CDR3 in DNA: TGTGCCAGCAGTGACTCGGCGGGGGCGACGACTGAAGCTTTCTTT.

In the case of this clone: The sample carries other DNA sequences with the same CDR3. The chain has TRBV6-5 and TRBJ2-3, with D unclear. Trimming shortened V by 0 bases and J by 1 base, and 5 bases separated the two germline ends. The CDR3 consists of 14 residues. Germline V CDR1 and CDR2: MNHEY, SVGAGI. Here the CDR3 reads CASSYSARTDTQYF. As DNA, the CDR3 is TGTGCCAGCAGTTACTCTGCCCGCACAGATACGCAGTATTTT.

A note on this clone: The sample contains more than one DNA sequence encoding this CDR3. This rearrangement joins TRBV18 to TRBJ1-4; no firm D call. V shed 0 bases and J shed 2 bases, with 7 bases lying between them. Germline lookup yields CDR1 KGHSH and CDR2 LQKENI. The CDR3 has 15 amino acids. The CDR3 DNA reads TGTGCCAGCTCACCACCAGGCGGGACTAATGAAAAACTGTTTTTT. Protein: CASSPPGGTNEKLFF.

CDR3 in amino acids: CASSREGAAFGGYTF. For the CDR3, the DNA is TGTGCCAGCAGCCGCGAAGGGGCGGCGTTCGGTGGCTACACCTTC. The rearrangement uses TRBV6-4 and TRBJ1-2; tentative D call: TRBD1 (5 bases). Trimming left V 6 bases short and J 7 bases short, with 21 bases between. Germline CDR1 MRHNA, CDR2 SNTAGT. The CDR3 consists of 15 residues.

This chain connects TRBV9 to TRBJ2-5, with 10 bases that match TRBD2. Per the germline V gene, CDR1 is SGDLS and CDR2 is YYNGEE. The CDR3 is 17 residues long. V trimming: 3 bases; J trimming: 2 bases; junction bases outside the gene matches: 10. The CDR3 region has the DNA TGTGCCAGCAGCGCGGGGTCCGGGACTAGCGAGCAAGAGACCCAGTACTTC. This encodes CASSAGSGTSEQETQYF. Full variable domain (missing parts from reference TRBV9 and TRBJ2-5): DSGVTQTPKHLITATGQRVTLRCSPRSGDLSVYWYQQSLDQGLQFLIQYYNGEERAKGNILERFSAQQFPDLHSELNLSSLELGDSALYFCASSAGSGTSEQETQYFGPGTRLLVL.

The chain is built from TRBV11-2 and TRBJ2-5, with TRBD1 matching over 7 bases. Germline values: CDR1 SGHAT, CDR2 FQNNGV. The CDR3 covers 15 residues. The trim removed 2 bases at V and 4 bases at J, leaving 7 bases unmatched. The CDR3 here is CASSLSIGDRETQYF. The DNA of the CDR3 is TGTGCCAGCAGCTTATCGATCGGGGACAGAGAGACCCAGTACTTC.

The genes are TRBV15 and TRBJ2-7; 11 bases match TRBD2. The J segment lost 4 bases and the V segment lost 5 bases, leaving 13 bases of the junction unmatched. The CDR3 covers 17 residues. The germline V gene encodes CDR1 LNHNV and CDR2 YYDKDF (reference sequence). This CDR3 is CATSPSSGRSSFYEQYF. CDR3 DNA sequence: TGTGCCACCAGCCCGTCTAGCGGGAGGTCCTCATTTTACGAGCAGTACTTC. Based on the CDR3 plus reference TRBV15 and TRBJ2-7, the full variable domain is DAMVIQNPRYQVTQFGKPVTLSCSQTLNHNVMYWYQQKSSQAPKLLFHYYDKDFNNEADTPDNFQSRRPNTSFCFLDIRSPGLGDTAMYLCATSPSSGRSSFYEQYFGPGTRLTVT.

V usage is TRBV5-6 and J usage is TRBJ2-1, with 7 nucleotides matching TRBD1. The CDR3 has 14 residues. In germline, CDR1 is SGHDT, CDR2 YYEEEE. V dropped 7 bases and J dropped 6; count of bases not matched to a gene: 10. CDR3 nucleotide sequence: TGTGCCAGCGAGGCCCCGACAGGGAGCAATGAGCAGTTCTTC. It yields the protein CASEAPTGSNEQFF.

As regards this clone: The same CDR3 also results from other DNA sequences found in this sample. This chain joins TRBV5-1 and TRBJ2-3; 11 positions match TRBD2. The CDR3 has 14 amino acids. The germline gives CDR1 SGHRS, CDR2 YFSETQ. With V trimmed by 3 bases and J by 5 bases, 2 bases remained unmatched. The CDR3 loop reads CASSSGLAEDTQYF. Here the CDR3 DNA reads TGCGCCAGCAGCTCGGGACTAGCGGAAGATACGCAGTATTTT.

The chain carries TRBV11-3 and TRBJ2-1; 8 bases are shared with TRBD2. In germline, CDR1 is SGHNT, CDR2 YENEEA. The trim removed 8 bases at V and 4 bases at J, leaving 7 bases unmatched. The CDR3 contains 14 residues. CDR3 nucleotides: TGTGCCAGCGCACCGGGGGGGCAGTACAATGAGCAGTTCTTC. It encodes CASAPGGQYNEQFF.